In its sample, the clone carrying this T cell receptor beta chain was seen a few times. The sample originates from a study of human T cells and chemical hapten exposure. The time point was: patch test 2, 6 weeks after DPC sensitization. Treatment of the sample: therapeutic diphenylcyclopropenone sensitization with weekly scalp DPC. Unseparated into fractions, whole blood served as the source from which total RNA was extracted. This CDR3 spans 15 amino acids. Trimming removed 2 bases at V and 5 bases at J, with 15 bases between. Germline V gene data show CDR1 as ENHRY and CDR2 as SYGVKD. TCRdb called the RACE reads again in MiXCR, with one record for every CDR3 protein. The table has 35,000 to 55,000 distinct CDR3 sequences, roughly 9% seen once; the top ten hold 14%.

The source material was whole blood, sampled in connection with sensitization to the hapten diphenylcyclopropenone (DPC). The receptor was derived from a woman aged 25 to 45 with alopecia areata. Some clones in this sample may be carry-over from other donors' samples. The rearrangement links TRBV10-3 to TRBJ1-1; D perhaps matches TRBD1 (5 bases). The CDR3 DNA follows: TGTGCCATCAGTGAGATCGCAGGGACGGGGACTGAAGCTTTCTTT. Residues: CAISEIAGTGTEAFF.